This T cell receptor (beta chain) was captured in a study of T cell responses to AZD1222 COVID-19 vaccine. Sequenced by immunoSEQ multiplex PCR; TCRdb stores in-frame clones only, minus some. The sample has 130,000 to 150,000 clones, roughly 87% seen once. A note on this clone: Antigen specificity is unknown.

Overall study results and limits: Mostly white British, mostly female donors; authors suggested clonal diversity may be underestimated.

The clonotype comes from an adult who received the MenACWY meningococcal vaccine as a control. The sequences come from peripheral blood, collected 28 days after the second dose of the MenACWY control vaccine.

The DNA of the CDR3 is TGTGCCAGCAGCTTAGCAGGTGGCAGGGTGTTCAGTGAGCAGTTCTTC. As protein: CASSLAGGRVFSEQFF. The V and J genes are TRBV7-9 and TRBJ2-1; weak D call: TRBD1 (5 bases). The length of the CDR3 is 16 residues. Germline V CDR1 and CDR2: SEHNR, FQNEAQ (reference sequence). V lost 0 bases, J lost 9 bases, and 18 bases lay in between.